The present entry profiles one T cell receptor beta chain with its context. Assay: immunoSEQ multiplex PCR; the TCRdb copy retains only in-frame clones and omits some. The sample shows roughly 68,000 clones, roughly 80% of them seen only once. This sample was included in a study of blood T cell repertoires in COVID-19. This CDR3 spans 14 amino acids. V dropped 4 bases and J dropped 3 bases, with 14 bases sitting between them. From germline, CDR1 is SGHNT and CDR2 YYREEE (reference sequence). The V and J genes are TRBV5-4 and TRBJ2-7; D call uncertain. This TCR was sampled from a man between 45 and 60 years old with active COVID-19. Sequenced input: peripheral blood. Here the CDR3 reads CASSPNTPGYEQYF. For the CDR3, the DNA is TGTGCCAGCAGCCCCAATACCCCCGGCTACGAGCAGTACTTC.